The 27 T cell receptor beta chains below were found in one sample sequenced in a study of shared clonotypes between healthy human individuals. Assay used: immunoSEQ multiplex PCR; TCRdb lists only in-frame clones, some missing. The sample has hundreds of thousands of clones; roughly 77% are singletons. Material for sequencing was PBMCs. The source is a woman between 40 and 55 years old in good health. Some clones in this sample may be carry-over from other donors' samples.

V and J are TRBV9 and TRBJ2-1; unclear D gene. Trimming left V 0 bases short and J 5 bases short, with 12 bases between. The CDR3 loop spans 15 amino acids. The germline V gene encodes CDR1 SGDLS and CDR2 YYNGEE. The CDR3 region has the DNA TGTGCCAGCAGCGTAGGAAGTAGCCGGAACAATGAGCAGTTCTTC. It specifies CASSVGSSRNNEQFF.

The genes are TRBV28 and TRBJ1-4, with unresolved D. The ends were cut back, 4 bases at V and 7 bases at J, with 7 bases in the middle. CDR1 is MDHEN, CDR2 SYDVKM, per germline. The CDR3 is 12 residues long. This chain's CDR3 is CASSSPGEKLFF. CDR3 DNA sequence: TGTGCCAGCAGTTCCCCGGGTGAAAAACTGTTTTTT.

V gene TRBV4-1 combines with J gene TRBJ1-1, with D possibly being TRBD1 (6 bases). Germline V CDR1 and CDR2: MGHRA, YSYEKL. V was cut by 1 base and J by 7 bases, with 19 bases left in between. The CDR3 is 16 residues long. CDR3 protein: CASSQVGGAGVSEAFF. CDR3 nucleotide sequence: TGCGCCAGCAGCCAAGTCGGGGGCGCGGGGGTCAGTGAAGCTTTCTTT.

This clone showed up just a few times. The chain links TRBV2 to TRBJ2-5, with 9 bases that match TRBD1. CDR1 is SNHLY, CDR2 FYNNEI, per germline. Trimming took 6 bases from V and 5 from J; bases not matched to a gene: 1. There are 12 residues in the CDR3. The CDR3 coding sequence is TGTGCCAGCAGGGACAGGGGTGAGACCCAGTACTTC. Its translation: CASRDRGETQYF. Combining the CDR3 with reference TRBV2 and TRBJ2-5 gives the whole variable domain EPEVTQTPSHQVTQMGQEVILRCVPISNHLYFYWYRQILGQKVEFLVSFYNNEISEKSEIFDDQFSVERPDGSNFTLKIRSTKLEDSAMYFCASRDRGETQYFGPGTRLLVL.

The chain couples TRBV30 to TRBJ1-2; D gene ambiguous. The CDR3 consists of 11 residues. Germline CDR1 and CDR2: GTSNPN and SVGIG (reference sequence). V lost 0 bases, J lost 3 bases, and 2 bases lay in between. This CDR3 reads CAWSVYYGYTF. CDR3 nucleotide sequence: TGTGCCTGGAGTGTTTACTATGGCTACACCTTC.

This chain uses TRBV21-1 with TRBJ1-2; the table's D call of TRBD1 was not tested on the DNA. TRBV21-1 is tagged as a pseudogene. This CDR3 is 15 amino acids long. The CDR3 here is CASSKAPQGSYGYTF. As DNA, the CDR3 is TGTGCCAGCAGCAAGGCCCCACAGGGGAGCTATGGCTACACCTTC.

This sequence joins TRBV10-1 and TRBJ2-7, with 7 bases matching TRBD2. With 6 bases clipped from V and 1 base from J, the junction kept 9 bases outside the gene matches. The CDR3 contains 15 residues. From germline, CDR1 is WNHNN and CDR2 SYGVQD (reference sequence). The chain's CDR3 is CASRYGPGGSYEQYF. Here the CDR3 DNA reads TGCGCCAGCAGATATGGACCGGGAGGATCCTACGAGCAGTACTTC.

This chain joins TRBV29-1 and TRBJ2-5; D is unresolved. This CDR3 spans 12 amino acids. CDR1 is SQVTM and CDR2 is ANQGSEA in the germline V gene. V shed 4 bases and J shed 4 bases, with 10 bases lying between them. Here the CDR3 DNA reads TGCAGCGTTGGGAAGGCCCCAGAGACCCAGTACTTC. Protein sequence: CSVGKAPETQYF.

The rearrangement uses TRBV28 and TRBJ2-7; D is possibly TRBD1 (6 bases). Germline assignment: CDR1 MDHEN and CDR2 SYDVKM. This CDR3 spans 14 amino acids. V was cut by 6 bases and J by 3 bases, with 15 bases left in between. The CDR3 region is CASSLMDSVYEQYF. DNA of the CDR3: TGTGCCAGCAGCCTCATGGACAGTGTCTACGAGCAGTACTTC.

The chain links TRBV6-6 to TRBJ1-4; TRBD1 aligns across 7 bases. The CDR3 covers 16 residues. CDR1 MNHNY and CDR2 SVGAGI come from the germline V gene (reference sequence). Trimming took 6 bases from V and 0 from J; bases not matched to a gene: 7. The CDR3, as DNA: TGTGCCAGCAGCTCAGGGGGGGAGGCAACTAATGAAAAACTGTTTTTT. Protein product: CASSSGGEATNEKLFF.

The chain has TRBV19 and TRBJ2-3; 12 bases fit TRBD2. Germline lookup yields CDR1 LNHDA and CDR2 SQIVND (reference sequence). The CDR3 length is 15 residues. J was trimmed by 5 bases and V by 3 bases; bases with no gene match: 3. CDR3: CASSILLAGGDTQYF. In nucleotides, the CDR3 is TGTGCCAGTAGTATCTTACTAGCGGGAGGAGATACGCAGTATTTT.

The V gene is TRBV30, the J gene TRBJ2-5; 9 bases agree with TRBD1. The assigned J gene may be wrong: the sequence end matches TRBJ2-7 better. The CDR3 is made up of 13 amino acids. Germline-derived CDR1 and CDR2 are GTSNPN and SVGIG (reference sequence). CDR3 sequence reads: CAWRRDRAVEQYF. The CDR3 bases are TGTGCCTGGAGACGGGACAGGGCGGTCGAGCAGTACTTC.

This clone was recorded a few times. Other DNA sequences in this specimen translate into the identical CDR3. The gene calls are TRBV27 and TRBJ2-1; no reliable D call. V lost 3 bases and J lost 4, with 10 bases in between. This CDR3 has 14 residues. Per the germline V gene, CDR1 is MNHEY and CDR2 is SMNVEV (reference sequence). The CDR3 loop reads CASSFIGAYNEQFF. CDR3 bases: TGTGCCAGCAGTTTCATCGGAGCTTACAATGAGCAGTTCTTC.

V and J are TRBV27 and TRBJ2-1; D is possibly TRBD1 (6 bases). Trimming took 10 bases from V and 3 from J, leaving 19 bases between them. The germline V gene encodes CDR1 MNHEY and CDR2 SMNVEV (reference sequence). CDR3 size: 15 residues. The CDR3 coding sequence is TGTGCCACAACGGCCCGTTCGGGACACTACAATGAGCAGTTCTTC. It translates to CATTARSGHYNEQFF.

For this clone: Different DNA sequences within this sample yield the same CDR3. The V and J genes are TRBV7-9 and TRBJ1-5; D is uncertain. The germline V gene has CDR1 SEHNR and CDR2 FQNEAQ (reference sequence). The CDR3 covers 13 residues. Deletions cut 0 bases from V and 7 bases from J, with 7 bases between. The CDR3 is CASSLAGSQPQHF. The DNA of the CDR3 is TGTGCCAGCAGCTTAGCGGGGTCGCAGCCCCAGCATTTT. Variable domain in full (rest from reference TRBV7-9 and TRBJ1-5): DTGVSQNPRHKITKRGQNVTFRCDPISEHNRLYWYRQTLGQGPEFLTYFQNEAQLEKSRLLSDRFSAERPKGSFSTLEIQRTEQGDSAMYLCASSLAGSQPQHFGDGTRLSIL.

The J gene is TRBJ2-7, the V gene TRBV4-2, with TRBD2 matching 8 bases. The length of the CDR3 is 16 residues. Per the germline V gene, CDR1 is LGHNA and CDR2 is YNFKEQ. Trimming cost V 1 base and J 6 bases; bases outside gene matches: 11. CDR3 sequence reads: CASSQGFPGLGSEQYF. The CDR3, as DNA: TGTGCCAGCAGCCAAGGCTTCCCGGGACTAGGGAGCGAGCAGTACTTC.

The V and J genes are TRBV19 and TRBJ2-1, with 7 nucleotides matching TRBD1. With 7 bases clipped from V and 0 bases from J, the junction kept 9 bases outside the gene matches. Germline V CDR1 and CDR2: LNHDA, SQIVND (reference sequence). The length of the CDR3 is 16 residues. The CDR3 reads CASNPQGPSSYNEQFF. The CDR3 DNA reads TGTGCCAGTAACCCACAGGGGCCTAGCTCCTACAATGAGCAGTTCTTC.

This clone has ten or more counts. V usage is TRBV27 and J usage is TRBJ2-3; perhaps TRBD2 as D (5 bases). Germline CDR1 and CDR2: MNHEY and SMNVEV (reference sequence). V was cut by 2 bases and J by 0 bases, with 12 bases left in between. The CDR3 has 16 residues. CDR3 loop: CASSLSGATSTDTQYF. The CDR3 nucleotides are TGTGCCAGCAGTTTAAGCGGAGCCACTAGCACAGATACGCAGTATTTT.

The genes are TRBV4-1 and TRBJ2-7; no clear D gene. Germline CDR1 MGHRA, CDR2 YSYEKL. CDR3 size: 12 residues. V lost 3 bases and J lost 2, with 5 bases in between. CDR3 sequence (DNA): TGCGCCAGCAGCCACACAGCCTACGAGCAGTACTTC. This translates into CASSHTAYEQYF.

The CDR3 DNA sequence: TGCGCCAGCTCCGACCAGACAGGGGGCGGGGAGCTGTTTTTT. Its protein product is CASSDQTGGGELFF. V and J are TRBV5-1 and TRBJ2-2, with TRBD1 identical over 9 bases. J lost 7 bases, V lost 7 bases, and 8 bases had no gene match. The V gene's germline CDR1 is SGHRS and CDR2 YFSETQ. The CDR3 loop spans 14 amino acids.

The chain has TRBV14 and TRBJ2-1, with a weak D call TRBD2 (6 bases). Germline loops: CDR1 SGHDN, CDR2 FVKESK. The CDR3 has 15 residues. Trimming stripped 2 bases from V and 5 bases from J, with 13 bases between. The CDR3 sequence: CASSQRRGDHNEQFF. For the CDR3, the DNA is TGTGCCAGCAGCCAAAGGAGGGGTGATCACAATGAGCAGTTCTTC.

V is TRBV28 and J is TRBJ2-7, with 7 bases lining up with TRBD1. The V gene's germline CDR1 is MDHEN and CDR2 SYDVKM. The CDR3 totals 13 residues. The V and J ends lost 7 bases and 5 bases, in that order; junction bases with no gene match: 8. DNA of the CDR3: TGTGCCAGCAAGGATTCAGGGGGAAACGAGCAGTACTTC. This translates into CASKDSGGNEQYF.

This clone occurred many times. The chain has TRBV30 and TRBJ2-2; TRBD1 might be the D (7 bases). CDR3 length: 14 residues. Looked up from germline, CDR1 is GTSNPN and CDR2 is SVGIG (reference sequence). Trimming stripped 5 bases from V and 6 bases from J, with 16 bases between. CDR3: CAWAGQLDAGELFF. DNA of the CDR3: TGTGCCTGGGCGGGACAGCTTGACGCCGGGGAGCTGTTTTTT.

Note on this clone: Being one base from a much bigger clone, this may be a read error. The J gene is TRBJ2-1, the V gene TRBV25-1; D remains ambiguous. V lost 11 bases and J lost 4, with 15 bases in between. CDR3 length: 13 residues. CDR1 MGHDK and CDR2 SYGVNS come from the germline V gene. CDR3 in amino acids: CAGTEWGYNEQFF. The DNA for the CDR3 is TGTGCCGGCACCGAGTGGGGTTACAATGAGCAGTTCTTC.

The rearrangement uses TRBV7-9 and TRBJ2-5; D could derive from TRBD1 or TRBD2 (5 bases each). There are 14 residues in the CDR3. Germline V gene data show CDR1 as SEHNR and CDR2 as FQNEAQ (reference sequence). CDR3 nucleotides: TGTGCTGCGAACTCGGGGCAGACCCAAGAGACCCAGTACTTC. Amino acid sequence: CAANSGQTQETQYF.

As regards this clone: With a far larger clone one base away, a read error is the likely cause. Other nucleotide sequences in the sample specify the same CDR3. The V call is TRBV29-1, the J call TRBJ1-1; a possible D gene is TRBD1 (5 bases). The CDR3 runs 14 residues. Looked up from germline, CDR1 is SQVTM and CDR2 is ANQGSEA. Here the CDR3 reads CSVASGASNTEAFF. CDR3 nucleotides: TGCAGCGTTGCCTCCGGGGCGTCGAACACCGAAGCTTTCTTT.

Points on this clone: The same CDR3 is also encoded by other DNA sequences in this sample. V usage is TRBV7-3 and J usage is TRBJ1-1; D is uncertain. The ends were cut back, 5 bases at V and 5 bases at J, with 12 bases in the middle. CDR1 and CDR2 (germline): SGHTA, FQGTGA. CDR3 length: 13 amino acids. This CDR3 reads CASSLNPRTEAFF. The DNA of the CDR3 is TGTGCCAGCAGCCTAAACCCCAGGACTGAAGCTTTCTTT.